This is a list of T cell receptor beta chains from one sample in a study of HIV-infected children after antiretroviral therapy interruption. A single record per CDR3 protein comes from TCRdb applying MiXCR to the 3' RACE reads. The sample yields some 41,000 distinct CDR3 sequences, 6.5% seen once. The source material was CD45RA+ CD4+ T cells from PBMCs, pooled from several time points, sampled from a donor given antiretroviral therapy, either interrupted or continuous. The receptors come from a pool of human donors with HIV. CDR3s include the opening cysteine and the closing phenylalanine or tryptophan. The D gene is left open where the match is weak. Size values are once, few and many counts, or a class for expanded clones, and some rows have none.

many,13,TRBV20-1,TRBJ1-2,.,CSAGDSTGYGYTF,TGCAGTGCGGGCGATTCCACGGGCTATGGCTACACCTTC
many,15,TRBV5-1,TRBJ2-1,TRBD1,CASSFSGQVGNEQFF,TGCGCCAGCAGCTTTTCTGGACAGGTTGGCAATGAGCAGTTCTTC
many,13,TRBV19,TRBJ2-7,TRBD2,CASSKAGDYEQYF,TGTGCCAGCAGTAAGGCTGGGGACTATGAACAGTACTTC
many,15,TRBV6-6,TRBJ2-5,.,CASGDASGDQDTQYF,TGTGCCAGCGGTGATGCATCTGGGGACCAAGACACCCAGTACTTT
many,15,TRBV7-6,TRBJ2-7,.,CASSSQGLSNYEQYF,TGTGCCAGCAGCTCCCAGGGGCTGTCCAACTACGAGCAGTACTTC
many,16,TRBV6-5,TRBJ2-1,TRBD2,CASSYSYTSGSDEQFF,TGTGCCAGCAGTTACTCATACACTAGCGGGTCAGATGAGCAGTTCTTC
many,18,TRBV23-1,TRBJ1-1,TRBD1,CASSQNLIAGQVNTEAFF,TGCGCCAGCAGTCAAAACCTCATCGCGGGACAGGTGAACACTGAAGCTTTCTTT
few,17,TRBV14,TRBJ2-2,TRBD2,CASSQKGLAGLTGELFF,TGTGCCAGCAGCCAAAAGGGACTAGCGGGATTGACGGGGGAGCTGTTTTTT
few,13,TRBV7-2,TRBJ2-3,.,CASSLGRPDTQYF,TGTGCCAGCAGCTTAGGACGCCCAGATACGCAGTATTTT
many,14,TRBV5-1,TRBJ1-5,.,CASSTRRVDQPQHF,TGCGCCAGCAGCACCCGACGCGTAGATCAGCCCCAGCATTTT
many,13,TRBV28,TRBJ1-1,.,CASNLKRYTEAFF,TGTGCCAGCAATCTGAAGCGATACACTGAAGCTTTCTTT
few,14,TRBV19,TRBJ1-2,TRBD1,CASSPGRGLYGYTF,TGTGCCAGTAGTCCTGGCAGGGGGCTTTATGGCTACACCTTC
many,14,TRBV9,TRBJ2-4,.,CASSVAPGRNIQYF,TGTGCCAGCAGCGTAGCCCCAGGACGAAACATTCAGTACTTC
many,12,TRBV20-1,TRBJ1-2,.,CSAPRGNRGYTF,TGCAGTGCCCCACGGGGAAATCGTGGCTACACCTTC
few,14,TRBV5-5,TRBJ1-5,.,CASSFEGRNQPQHF,TGTGCCAGCAGCTTTGAAGGGCGCAATCAGCCCCAGCATTTT
many,13,TRBV29-1,TRBJ2-7,.,CSVGSVGVGEQYF,TGCAGCGTTGGCAGTGTGGGGGTGGGCGAGCAGTACTTC
few,13,TRBV12-3/TRBV12-4,TRBJ2-4,TRBD1,CASSTGQGNIQYF,TGTGCCAGCAGTACTGGACAGGGGAACATTCAGTACTTC
few,18,TRBV5-1,TRBJ2-5,.,CASSLARGPPGAQETQYF,TGCGCCAGCAGCTTGGCCCGCGGTCCGCCGGGAGCCCAAGAGACCCAGTACTTC
many,16,TRBV7-2,TRBJ2-5,TRBD2,CASSSRASGGGETQYF,TGTGCCAGCAGCTCCCGGGCAAGCGGGGGAGGAGAGACCCAGTACTTC
many,14,TRBV3-1,TRBJ1-1,.,CASSPPQENTEAFF,TGTGCCAGCAGCCCCCCACAGGAGAACACTGAAGCTTTCTTT
many,16,TRBV4-1,TRBJ2-1,TRBD2,CASSQERSGSYNEQFF,TGCGCCAGCAGCCAAGAAAGGAGCGGGAGCTACAATGAGCAGTTCTTC
many,15,TRBV25-1,TRBJ1-1,.,CASSDGQLMNTEAFF,TGTGCCAGCAGTGATGGACAGCTCATGAACACTGAAGCTTTCTTT
few,16,TRBV11-2,TRBJ1-6,TRBD1,CASSFGQASYNSPLHF,TGTGCCAGCAGCTTTGGACAGGCCTCCTATAATTCACCCCTCCACTTT
many,13,TRBV29-1,TRBJ2-1,TRBD1,CSVLGTAYNEQFF,TGCAGCGTTCTTGGGACAGCCTACAATGAGCAGTTCTTC
.,9,TRBV28,TRBJ2-7,.,CASGTEQYF,TGTGCCAGCGGGACGGAGCAGTACTTC
.,15,TRBV21-1,TRBJ2-1,.,CASSKSTRRSGEQFF,TGTGCCAGCAGCAAATCGACTAGGCGCAGCGGCGAGCAGTTCTTC
many,14,TRBV20-1,TRBJ2-7,TRBD1,CSATRDRLSYEQYF,TGCAGTGCTACAAGGGACAGGCTTTCCTACGAGCAGTACTTC
many,13,TRBV9,TRBJ2-4,.,CASSVSSKDIQYF,TGTGCCAGCAGCGTATCTAGTAAGGACATTCAGTACTTC
few,16,TRBV6-5,TRBJ2-3,TRBD1,CASSYALPGTGDTQYF,TGTGCCAGCAGTTACGCGCTTCCCGGGACAGGGGATACGCAGTATTTT
many,14,TRBV9,TRBJ1-1,.,CASSVGWRETEAFF,TGTGCCAGCAGCGTAGGATGGAGAGAGACTGAAGCTTTCTTT
many,15,TRBV13,TRBJ2-5,TRBD1,CASSPRDRGEETQYF,TGTGCCAGCAGCCCACGGGACAGGGGGGAAGAGACCCAGTACTTC
few,16,TRBV7-9,TRBJ1-4,.,CASSFALGATNEKLFF,TGTGCCAGCAGCTTTGCCCTGGGGGCAACTAATGAAAAACTGTTTTTT
many,11,TRBV11-2,TRBJ2-5,.,CASSLKETQYF,TGTGCCAGCAGCTTAAAAGAGACCCAGTACTTC
many,15,TRBV24-1,TRBJ1-5,.,CATSDTRPGNQPQHF,TGTGCCACCAGTGACACCCGACCGGGCAATCAGCCCCAGCATTTT
.,14,TRBV29-1,TRBJ2-5,.,CSAPLRRGGETQYF,TGCAGCGCCCCGCTGCGCAGGGGTGGGGAGACCCAGTACTTC
many,20,TRBV4-1,TRBJ2-6,TRBD1,CASSQPPLRTGRSGANVLTF,TGCGCCAGCAGCCAACCTCCCTTACGGACAGGGCGCTCTGGGGCCAACGTCCTGACTTTC
few,17,TRBV3-1,TRBJ2-7,.,CASSHGTAFQPFYEQYF,TGTGCCAGCAGCCACGGGACCGCATTCCAGCCGTTCTACGAGCAGTACTTC
many,14,TRBV11-2,TRBJ2-7,.,CASSSLRQPYEQYF,TGTGCCAGCAGCTCACTCAGGCAGCCCTACGAGCAGTACTTC
many,14,TRBV10-3,TRBJ1-3,.,CASGGDNSGNTLYF,TGTGCCAGCGGAGGGGACAATTCTGGAAATACGCTCTATTTT
many,15,TRBV29-1,TRBJ1-1,.,CSVEGRQDWNTEAFF,TGCAGCGTTGAAGGCCGACAGGACTGGAACACTGAAGCTTTCTTT
few,15,TRBV11-2,TRBJ1-1,.,CASSLISGFLTEAFF,TGTGCCAGCAGCTTAATTTCGGGGTTTTTGACTGAAGCTTTCTTT
many,16,TRBV5-1,TRBJ2-5,.,CASSLFVVQGQETQYF,TGCGCCAGCAGCTTGTTCGTGGTGCAGGGCCAAGAGACCCAGTACTTC
many,12,TRBV27,TRBJ2-7,.,CASSLLGYEQYF,TGTGCCAGCAGTCTCCTTGGCTACGAGCAGTACTTC
few,18,TRBV18,TRBJ1-5,TRBD1,CASSPYRLDRRSNQPQHF,TGTGCCAGCTCTCCCTACCGCCTGGACAGGAGGAGCAATCAGCCCCAGCATTTT
many,14,TRBV20-1,TRBJ2-3,.,CSAPDPSPTDTQYF,TGCAGTGCCCCCGATCCTAGTCCAACAGATACGCAGTATTTT
many,16,TRBV4-1,TRBJ2-7,.,CASSQPLDRTAGEQYF,TGCGCCAGCAGCCAACCACTAGACCGGACAGCGGGGGAGCAGTACTTC